Listed below are T cell receptor beta chains from one sample, sequenced in a study of cytomegalovirus exposure and HLA in healthy donors. The table came from immunoSEQ multiplex PCR; TCRdb's copy has only in-frame clones and leaves some out. The table shows about 190,000 clones, with roughly four fifths occurring only once. Sequencing was done on a sample of PBMCs. These receptors originate from a woman in her twenties or thirties in good health and CMV-seropositive. CDR3s include the opening cysteine and the closing phenylalanine or tryptophan. D genes are given only for firm matches. Some rows mark clone size as missing; the rest say once, few, many or name a class of expanded clone.

d_call | clone_size | j_call | v_call | cdr3_nt | cdr3_aa
. | few | TRBJ2-7 | TRBV28 | TGTGCCAGCAGTTTTAGGGGGAGTCGGGGATACGAGCAGTACTTC | CASSFRGSRGYEQYF
TRBD2 | . | TRBJ2-5 | TRBV5-6 | TGTGCCAGCAGCTTGATGAGCGGGATCCAAGAGACCCAGTACTTC | CASSLMSGIQETQYF
TRBD1 | . | TRBJ1-1 | TRBV6-5 | TGTGCCAGCACTATCCAACAGGGGAGGAACACTGAAGCTTTCTTT | CASTIQQGRNTEAFF
TRBD2 | once | TRBJ2-7 | TRBV11-2 | TGTGCCAGCAGCCGGGGAGGGTTCTACGAGCAGTACTTC | CASSRGGFYEQYF
TRBD2 | . | TRBJ2-2 | TRBV19 | TGTGCCAGTAGTATACGGTCGGCTAGCGGGAATATGAACACCGGGGAGCTGTTTTTT | CASSIRSASGNMNTGELFF
TRBD2 | . | TRBJ2-1 | TRBV7-9 | TGTGCCAGCAGCCCGCCGGGACTAGCCAGTAATGAGCAGTTCTTC | CASSPPGLASNEQFF
. | . | TRBJ2-7 | TRBV6-5 | TGTGCCAGCAGTTACGGCAGGGGCCAGGAGCAGTACTTC | CASSYGRGQEQYF
. | . | TRBJ2-2 | TRBV5-1 | TGCGCCAGCAGCTTGTACCAGGTTTTCAGGACCGGGGAGCTGTTTTTT | CASSLYQVFRTGELFF
TRBD1 | . | TRBJ2-2 | TRBV7-9 | TGTGCCAACCAAAGACAGGGGGCGATCACCGGGGAGCTGTTTTTT | CANQRQGAITGELFF
. | . | TRBJ2-5 | TRBV6-4 | TGTGCCAGCAGTGCAAACGGTGGTGAGGGAGCGTATGAAGAGACCCAGTACTTC | CASSANGGEGAYEETQYF
TRBD2 | . | TRBJ2-7 | TRBV6-1 | TGTGCCAGCAGTGAAAGCATTAGCGGGAGCTACGAGCAGTACTTC | CASSESISGSYEQYF
TRBD1 | few | TRBJ1-4 | TRBV29-1 | TGCAGCGTGGCGGGACAGGTTAATGAAAAACTGTTTTTT | CSVAGQVNEKLFF
TRBD1 | . | TRBJ1-2 | TRBV15 | TGTGCCACCAGCAGACCCTCAGAGGGGGCCATCTATGGCTACACCTTC | CATSRPSEGAIYGYTF
TRBD1 | . | TRBJ2-5 | TRBV7-8 | TGTGCCAGCAGCTGGACGGACAGGGAAGGGCGGGAGACCCAGTACTTC | CASSWTDREGRETQYF
. | . | TRBJ2-1 | TRBV2 | TGTGCCAGCACAGGTATGGTCGGAACGGATGCTGAGCAGTTCTTC | CASTGMVGTDAEQFF
. | . | TRBJ2-6 | TRBV6-4 | TGTGCCAGCAGGAGGTTGCGCCACCCCGACTCTGGGGCCAACGTCCTGACTTTC | CASRRLRHPDSGANVLTF
TRBD2 | . | TRBJ2-1 | TRBV27 | TGTGCCAGCACGCCAAGATTTGGACTAGCGGGAGGCCCTGAGCAGTTCTTC | CASTPRFGLAGGPEQFF
. | once | TRBJ2-6 | TRBV5-6 | TGTGCCAGCAGCTTGTTCACAGCTGCCGGGGCCAACGTCCTGACTTTC | CASSLFTAAGANVLTF
. | . | TRBJ1-2 | TRBV14 | TGTGCCAGCAGCCAAGAGGCCTATGGCTACACCTTC | CASSQEAYGYTF
TRBD1 | . | TRBJ2-2 | TRBV25-1 | TGTGCCAGCAGTGAAGGGCGTAGGGGGCGGGCGTATGGGGAGCTGTTTTTT | CASSEGRRGRAYGELFF
. | . | TRBJ2-2 | TRBV7-2 | TGTGCCAGCAATCATCCGGGACTCTCCCTCACCGGGGAGCTGTTTTTT | CASNHPGLSLTGELFF
TRBD1 | . | TRBJ1-2 | TRBV7-9 | TGTGCCAGCGGAGGACAGGGCGATTATGGCTACACCTTC | CASGGQGDYGYTF
TRBD2 | . | TRBJ2-5 | TRBV28 | TGTGCCAGCAGTTCCTCTCAATGGGACCGGGGGGGCAAGCAGTACTTC | CASSSSQWDRGGKQYF
. | . | TRBJ2-3 | TRBV23-1 | TGCGCCAGCAGTCAAGTGGGGACTAGCACAGATACGCAGTATTTT | CASSQVGTSTDTQYF
. | . | TRBJ1-5 | TRBV2 | TGTGCCAGCAGTAAAGGGGGGAGGGACAATCAGCCCCAGCATTTT | CASSKGGRDNQPQHF
TRBD1 | . | TRBJ1-1 | TRBV5-1 | TGCGCCAGCAGCTCACTGGACAGGGGGAACACTGAAGCTTTCTTT | CASSSLDRGNTEAFF
TRBD2 | . | TRBJ2-7 | TRBV13 | TGTGCCAGCAGCTCATCGGGACTAGCGTCCTTCTCCTACGAGCAGTACTTC | CASSSSGLASFSYEQYF
. | . | TRBJ2-7 | TRBV6-6 | TGTGCCAGCGAGAGTGGGCAGGGGGGATCCTACGAGCAGTACTTC | CASESGQGGSYEQYF
TRBD2 | . | TRBJ2-1 | TRBV28 | TGTGCCAGCAGTTTAGGACTAGCGGGAGTAAGTGAGCAGTTCTTC | CASSLGLAGVSEQFF
TRBD1 | once | TRBJ1-1 | TRBV30 | TGTGCCTGGAGGGCCGGACAGGCGAACACTGAAGCTTTCTTT | CAWRAGQANTEAFF
. | . | TRBJ2-2 | TRBV5-1 | TGCGCCAGCAGCCTCACTAGCACCGGGGAGCTGTTTTTT | CASSLTSTGELFF
TRBD2 | . | TRBJ2-1 | TRBV27 | TGTGCCAGCAGTGGAACTAGCGGGGGAAGCTCCTACAATGAGCAGTTCTTC | CASSGTSGGSSYNEQFF
TRBD1 | . | TRBJ2-5 | TRBV9 | TGTGCCAGCAGCGTAGACAGGGGAGAGACCCAGTACTTC | CASSVDRGETQYF
. | once | TRBJ1-4 | TRBV5-5 | TGTGCCAGCAGCTTGCCGGGGGAGGAAAAACTGTTTTTT | CASSLPGEEKLFF
TRBD1 | once | TRBJ1-1 | TRBV2 | TGTGCCAGCAGAGCTGGGACAGGGAGTGACACTGAAGCTTTCTTT | CASRAGTGSDTEAFF
TRBD1 | few | TRBJ1-5 | TRBV28 | TGTGCCAGCGGGACAGGGGGGGCCAATCAGCCCCAGCATTTT | CASGTGGANQPQHF
TRBD1 | . | TRBJ2-1 | TRBV27 | TGTGCCAGCAGTTTAGGACAGGGGGCCAATGAGCAGTTCTTC | CASSLGQGANEQFF
. | . | TRBJ2-3 | TRBV7-9 | TGTGCCAGCAGACAGCCCCTCACAGATACGCAGTATTTT | CASRQPLTDTQYF
. | few | TRBJ2-7 | TRBV5-4 | TGTGCCAGCAGCTCGGGACTCACCTCCTACGAGCAGTACTTC | CASSSGLTSYEQYF
. | . | TRBJ1-3 | TRBV7-9 | TGTGGATCGGGGGGGGACTCTGGAAACACCATATATTTT | CGSGGDSGNTIYF
TRBD1 | few | TRBJ2-6 | TRBV15 | TGTGCCACCAGCGCCCTGACAGGGATCGGGGCCAACGTCCTGACTTTC | CATSALTGIGANVLTF
TRBD1 | . | TRBJ1-2 | TRBV28 | TGTGCCAGCAGTTTAAGTGACAGGGTGGGTGGCTACACCTTC | CASSLSDRVGGYTF
TRBD2 | . | TRBJ2-7 | TRBV6-6 | TGTGCCAGCAGTAGACTAGCGGGAGGGCCTAACGAGCAGTACTTC | CASSRLAGGPNEQYF